This T cell receptor beta chain was identified in a study of cytomegalovirus exposure and HLA in healthy donors. Germline V gene lookup returns CDR1 DFQATT and CDR2 SNEGSKA (reference sequence). The germline V and J ends were trimmed by 6 bases and 9 bases, with 12 bases remaining between them. This CDR3 contains 11 residues. Donors consisted of healthy bone marrow donors. Points on this clone: Its target is not known.

Amplification used 60 Vbeta primers and 13 Jbeta primers. Here immunoSEQ multiplex PCR was the method, and the copy in TCRdb shows in-frame clones only, minus some. The sample shows roughly 200,000 clones, around 77% of them seen only once. Study results and caveats: The study flagged around 150 TCR beta chains as cytomegalovirus-associated.

The sample consisted of PBMCs. This receptor was identified in a man aged 25 to 45 in good health and CMV-seronegative. V is TRBV20-1 and J is TRBJ2-1; TRBD2 is a possible D gene (6 bases). CDR3 DNA: TGCAGTGCCCTGGGGGGATTTGAGCAGTTCTTC. This encodes CSALGGFEQFF.